These 21 T cell receptor beta chains were sequenced from one sample in a study of shared clonotypes between healthy human individuals. Naive CD8 cells lacked CD45RO and underwent positive selection for CCR7, leaving out terminally differentiated effector memory CD45RA+ cells. Assay: immunoSEQ multiplex PCR; the TCRdb copy retains only in-frame clones and omits some. The profile shows around 1.9 million clones, around 93% of them singletons. The sample was naive CD8+ T cells from PBMCs. The origin of the receptors is a man aged 18 to 29 in good health. Some clones in this sample may be carry-over from other donors' samples.

The chain employs TRBV29-1 and TRBJ1-2; D uncertain. V gave up 0 bases and J gave up 1 base, with 21 bases separating them. CDR3 length: 18 amino acids. Germline V CDR1 and CDR2: SQVTM, ANQGSEA. The CDR3 coding sequence is TGCAGCGTTGAAGAGGAGGTCTGGATTCTCCATTTTAACTATGGCTACACCTTC. The encoded protein is CSVEEEVWILHFNYGYTF.

The chain uses TRBV14 and TRBJ2-5; D remains ambiguous. The V gene lost 2 bases and the J gene lost 2 bases, with 6 bases spanning the gap. Germline-derived CDR1 and CDR2 are SGHDN and FVKESK. The CDR3 loop spans 13 amino acids. The chain's CDR3 is CASSQRAQETQYF. CDR3 coding DNA: TGTGCCAGCAGCCAAAGGGCTCAAGAGACCCAGTACTTC.

The chain combines TRBV10-3 with TRBJ1-2; D gene ambiguous. The CDR3 totals 14 residues. Germline loops: CDR1 ENHRY, CDR2 SYGVKD. V dropped 1 base and J dropped 2 bases, with 8 bases sitting between them. DNA of the CDR3: TGTGCCATCAGTGAGTTCCCGGGAAACTATGGCTACACCTTC. Its translation: CAISEFPGNYGYTF.

This chain joins TRBV27 and TRBJ2-7; possibly TRBD1 for D (5 bases). Germline V gene sequence: CDR1 MNHEY, CDR2 SMNVEV (reference sequence). V was clipped by 0 bases and J by 5 bases, with 11 bases between them. CDR3 size: 14 residues. For the CDR3, the DNA is TGTGCCAGCAGTTTATCGATCTCAGGGAACGAGCAGTACTTC. Encoded protein: CASSLSISGNEQYF.

The V gene is TRBV7-9, the J gene TRBJ2-3; no clear D. The CDR3 consists of 13 residues. Looked up from germline, CDR1 is SEHNR and CDR2 is FQNEAQ (reference sequence). V lost 2 bases and J 6 bases, leaving 9 bases between the germline ends. CDR3 protein: CASSLKDQDTQYF. CDR3 bases: TGTGCCAGCAGCTTAAAAGACCAGGATACGCAGTATTTT.

The rearrangement joins TRBV19 to TRBJ2-6, with 7 nucleotides matching TRBD1. The CDR3 consists of 17 residues. Germline values: CDR1 LNHDA, CDR2 SQIVND (reference sequence). V shed 6 bases, J shed 1 base, and the junction held 9 bases outside the gene matches. In nucleotides, the CDR3 is TGTGCCAGTAGCACCAGGGACAGATTTTCTGGGGCCAACGTCCTGACTTTC. Protein sequence: CASSTRDRFSGANVLTF.

The genes are TRBV9 and TRBJ2-7, with D unresolved. The V end was cut by 2 bases, the J end by 3 bases, with 12 bases between. The CDR3 is 14 residues long. Germline CDR1 and CDR2: SGDLS and YYNGEE. CDR3 nucleotide sequence: TGTGCCAGCAGCGTGTCCCGTAGTGGCTACGAGCAGTACTTC. Residues: CASSVSRSGYEQYF.

The chain links TRBV6-6 to TRBJ1-2; TRBD1 matches at 8 bases. CDR1 MNHNY and CDR2 SVGAGI come from the germline V gene (reference sequence). V was clipped by 0 bases and J by 6 bases; unmatched bases: 6. CDR3 length: 15 residues. The CDR3 reads CASSYSSGGADGYTF. The CDR3 coding sequence is TGTGCCAGCAGTTACTCGTCAGGGGGCGCGGATGGCTACACCTTC.

The chain has TRBV7-2 and TRBJ2-3; 12 bases fit TRBD2. V shed 5 bases, J shed 6 bases, and the junction held 18 bases outside the gene matches. Germline V gene data show CDR1 as SGHTA and CDR2 as FQGNSA. CDR3 length: 19 amino acids. The CDR3, as DNA: TGTGCCAGCAGCGCAGCCGGGACTAGCGGGCCCAACTTATGGGATACGCAGTATTTT. It encodes CASSAAGTSGPNLWDTQYF.

The chain joins TRBV27 to TRBJ2-5; 8 bases map to TRBD1. Germline V CDR1 and CDR2: MNHEY, SMNVEV (reference sequence). This CDR3 has 15 residues. J lost 4 bases, V lost 5 bases, and 9 bases had no gene match. CDR3 sequence reads: CASSPLQGVGETQYF. CDR3 coding DNA: TGTGCCAGCAGTCCCCTACAGGGGGTAGGAGAGACCCAGTACTTC.

V gene TRBV7-8 combines with J gene TRBJ2-1; D is perhaps TRBD1 or TRBD2 (6 bases each). V shed 7 bases and J shed 4 bases, with 20 bases lying between them. The CDR3 length is 16 residues. Germline loops: CDR1 SGHVS, CDR2 FQNEAQ. The CDR3 nucleotides are TGTGCCAGCACTATAGGGGGATGGGGACTTTACAATGAGCAGTTCTTC. Translating it yields CASTIGGWGLYNEQFF. Full variable domain (rest looked up from reference TRBV7-8 and TRBJ2-1): GAGVSQSPRYKVAKRGQDVALRCDPISGHVSLFWYQQALGQGPEFLTYFQNEAQLDKSGLPSDRFFAERPEGSVSTLKIQRTQQEDSAVYLCASTIGGWGLYNEQFFGPGTRLTVL.

This chain joins TRBV6-4 and TRBJ1-2; no firm D call. In germline, CDR1 is MRHNA, CDR2 SNTAGT. The CDR3 has 17 amino acids. V dropped 5 bases and J dropped 4 bases, with 23 bases sitting between them. CDR3 sequence reads: CASSPYLTERKLYGYTF. CDR3 bases: TGTGCCAGCAGTCCGTATTTGACCGAAAGGAAGCTCTATGGCTACACCTTC.

Remarks on this clone: Within the sample, other DNA sequences also encode this same CDR3. This sequence joins TRBV27 and TRBJ1-1; the match to TRBD1 covers 8 bases. Germline loops: CDR1 MNHEY, CDR2 SMNVEV (reference sequence). V dropped 0 bases and J dropped 4; count of bases not matched to a gene: 4. The CDR3 loop spans 15 amino acids. DNA of the CDR3: TGTGCCAGCAGTTTATCGACAGGGGCCGGCACTGAAGCTTTCTTT. It codes for CASSLSTGAGTEAFF.

This chain uses TRBV11-2 with TRBJ1-1, with a tentative D call TRBD1 (6 bases). There are 15 residues in the CDR3. Trimming removed 1 base from V and 4 bases from J, with 13 bases in between. CDR1 SGHAT and CDR2 FQNNGV come from the germline V gene. The CDR3 loop reads CASSLGTAFSTEAFF. CDR3 in DNA: TGTGCCAGCAGCTTAGGGACAGCCTTTAGCACTGAAGCTTTCTTT. Based on the CDR3 plus reference TRBV11-2 and TRBJ1-1, the full variable domain is EAGVAQSPRYKIIEKRQSVAFWCNPISGHATLYWYQQILGQGPKLLIQFQNNGVVDDSQLPKDRFSAERLKGVDSTLKIQPAKLEDSAVYLCASSLGTAFSTEAFFGQGTRLTVV.

The chain carries TRBV7-9 and TRBJ2-1; TRBD1 aligns across 9 bases. V was pared by 5 bases and J by 2 bases, with 4 bases of the junction left unmatched. CDR1 is SEHNR, CDR2 FQNEAQ, per germline (reference sequence). This CDR3 is built from 15 residues. CDR3 nucleotides: TGTGCCAGCAGCCGTGGGACAGGGACCTACAATGAGCAGTTCTTC. Translating gives CASSRGTGTYNEQFF.

The J gene is TRBJ2-2, the V gene TRBV28, with TRBD2 matching over 7 bases. V dropped 8 bases and J dropped 0; count of bases not matched to a gene: 3. The CDR3 is made up of 14 amino acids. Germline assignment: CDR1 MDHEN and CDR2 SYDVKM. CDR3 loop: CASLGLSNTGELFF. CDR3 nucleotide sequence: TGTGCCAGCCTGGGACTATCGAACACCGGGGAGCTGTTTTTT. The variable domain in full, with the rest retrieved from reference TRBV28 and TRBJ2-2, is DVKVTQSSRYLVKRTGEKVFLECVQDMDHENMFWYRQDPGLGLRLIYFSYDVKMKEKGDIPEGYSVSREKKERFSLILESASTNQTSMYLCASLGLSNTGELFFGEGSRLTVL.

This chain connects TRBV18 to TRBJ2-2; 7 nucleotides match TRBD1. The CDR3 loop spans 16 amino acids. Trimming at V came to 4 bases and at J to 3 bases, leaving 8 bases not matched to a gene. Germline V CDR1 and CDR2: KGHSH, LQKENI. This chain's CDR3 is CASSLASTGYTGELFF. CDR3 DNA sequence: TGTGCCAGCTCACTGGCTTCGACAGGGTACACCGGGGAGCTGTTTTTT. The full variable domain, its missing parts supplied by reference TRBV18 and TRBJ2-2, is NAGVMQNPRHLVRRRGQEARLRCSPMKGHSHVYWYRQLPEEGLKFMVYLQKENIIDESGMPKERFSAEFPKEGPSILRIQQVVRGDSAAYFCASSLASTGYTGELFFGEGSRLTVL.

The chain links TRBV6-5 to TRBJ2-2, with D maybe TRBD1 (9 bases). This CDR3 has 16 amino acids. Germline V gives CDR1 MNHEY, CDR2 SVGAGI. V was shortened by 4 bases and J by 5 bases, with 17 bases between the two germline ends. As DNA, the CDR3 is TGTGCCAGCAGTTTAGCGGGACAGGGATGGACCGGGGAGCTGTTTTTT. Translated, it gives CASSLAGQGWTGELFF.

CDR3 protein: CASSQETGHNSPLHF. The CDR3, as DNA: TGCGCCAGCAGCCAAGAGACAGGGCACAATTCACCCCTCCACTTT. The chain carries TRBV4-1 and TRBJ1-6; the match to TRBD1 covers 7 bases. The ends lost 0 bases at V and 7 bases at J; junction bases unmatched: 3. The CDR3 sequence is 15 residues long. CDR1 is MGHRA and CDR2 is YSYEKL in the germline V gene.

This clone was observed a single time. The CDR3 coding sequence is TGCGCCAGCAGCTCAAGACAGGGGATAGGCGGGGGTCAGCCCCAGCATTTT. This gives the protein CASSSRQGIGGGQPQHF. The chain combines TRBV5-1 with TRBJ1-5, with TRBD1 matching 8 bases. CDR1 is SGHRS, CDR2 YFSETQ, per germline. J was trimmed by 6 bases and V by 3 bases; bases with no gene match: 14. The CDR3 covers 17 residues.

The chain recombines TRBV7-8 with TRBJ1-1; 9 positions match TRBD1. The CDR3 extends over 20 amino acids. CDR1 and CDR2 from the germline V gene are SGHVS and FQNEAQ. Trimming took 1 base from V and 2 from J; bases not matched to a gene: 17. CDR3 nucleotides: TGTGCCAGCAGCTTAGTTCGAACAGGGGGCATTTCCGGACTTAACACTGAAGCTTTCTTT. Its protein is CASSLVRTGGISGLNTEAFF.